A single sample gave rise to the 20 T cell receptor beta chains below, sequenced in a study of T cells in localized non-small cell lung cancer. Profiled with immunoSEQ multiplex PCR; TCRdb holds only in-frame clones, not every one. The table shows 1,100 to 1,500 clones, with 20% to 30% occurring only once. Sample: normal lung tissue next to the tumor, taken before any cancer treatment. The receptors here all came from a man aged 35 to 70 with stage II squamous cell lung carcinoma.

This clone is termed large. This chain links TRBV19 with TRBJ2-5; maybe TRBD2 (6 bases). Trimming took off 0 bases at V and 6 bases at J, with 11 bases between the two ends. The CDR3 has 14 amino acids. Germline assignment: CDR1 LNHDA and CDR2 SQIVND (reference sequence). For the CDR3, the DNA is TGTGCCAGTAGTATAGATGCGGGGTCGAAGACCCAGTACTTC. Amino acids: CASSIDAGSKTQYF.

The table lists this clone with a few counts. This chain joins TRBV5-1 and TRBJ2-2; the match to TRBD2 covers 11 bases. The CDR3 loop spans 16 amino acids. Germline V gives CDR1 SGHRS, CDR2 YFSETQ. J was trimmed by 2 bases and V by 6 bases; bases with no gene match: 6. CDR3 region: CASNHGLAGNTGELFF. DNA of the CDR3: TGCGCCAGCAACCATGGACTAGCGGGTAACACCGGGGAGCTGTTTTTT.

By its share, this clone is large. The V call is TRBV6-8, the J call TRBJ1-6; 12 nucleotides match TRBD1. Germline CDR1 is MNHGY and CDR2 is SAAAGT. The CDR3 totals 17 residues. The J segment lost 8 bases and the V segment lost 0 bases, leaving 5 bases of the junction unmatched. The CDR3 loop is CASSYSRDRGPDSPLHF. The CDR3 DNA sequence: TGTGCCAGCAGTTACTCGCGGGACAGGGGGCCTGATTCACCCCTCCACTTT.

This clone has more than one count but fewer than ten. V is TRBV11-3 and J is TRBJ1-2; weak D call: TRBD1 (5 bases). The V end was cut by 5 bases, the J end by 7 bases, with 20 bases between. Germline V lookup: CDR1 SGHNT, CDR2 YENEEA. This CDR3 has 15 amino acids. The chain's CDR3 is CASSLLGGTISGYTF. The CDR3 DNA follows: TGTGCCAGCAGCCTCCTTGGAGGGACGATCTCTGGCTACACCTTC.

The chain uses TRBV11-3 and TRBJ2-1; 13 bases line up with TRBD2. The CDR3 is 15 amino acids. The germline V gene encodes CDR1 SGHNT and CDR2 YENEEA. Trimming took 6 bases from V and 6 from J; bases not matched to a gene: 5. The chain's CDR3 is CASRPGLAGVNEQFF. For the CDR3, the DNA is TGTGCCAGCAGACCAGGACTAGCGGGGGTCAATGAGCAGTTCTTC.

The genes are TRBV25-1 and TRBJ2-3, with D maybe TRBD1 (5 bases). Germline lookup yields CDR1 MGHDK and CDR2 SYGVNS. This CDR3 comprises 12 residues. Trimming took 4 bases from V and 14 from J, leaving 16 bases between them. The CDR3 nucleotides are TGTGCCAGCAGTGGCCAGGGTGTACGTTGGTATTTT. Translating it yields CASSGQGVRWYF.

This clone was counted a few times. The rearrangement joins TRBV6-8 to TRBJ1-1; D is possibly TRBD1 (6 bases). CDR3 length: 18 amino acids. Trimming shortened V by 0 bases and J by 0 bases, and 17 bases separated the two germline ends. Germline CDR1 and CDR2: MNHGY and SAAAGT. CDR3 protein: CASSYSKGGRLLNTEAFF. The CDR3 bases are TGTGCCAGCAGTTACTCGAAAGGGGGGAGGCTATTGAACACTGAAGCTTTCTTT.

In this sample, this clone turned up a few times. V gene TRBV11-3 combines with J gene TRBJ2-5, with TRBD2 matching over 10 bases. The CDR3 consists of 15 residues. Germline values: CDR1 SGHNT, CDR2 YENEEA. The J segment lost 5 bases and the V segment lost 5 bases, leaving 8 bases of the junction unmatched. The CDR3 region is CASSGSSGSGETQYF. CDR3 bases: TGTGCCAGCAGCGGATCTAGCGGGAGTGGCGAGACCCAGTACTTC.

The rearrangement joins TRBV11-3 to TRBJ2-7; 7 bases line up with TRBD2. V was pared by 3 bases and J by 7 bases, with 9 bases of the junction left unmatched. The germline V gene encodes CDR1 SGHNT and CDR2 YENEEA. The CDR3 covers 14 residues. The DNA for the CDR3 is TGTGCCAGCAGCTTGTGGAGCGGGACGCAGGAGCAGTACTTC. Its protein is CASSLWSGTQEQYF.

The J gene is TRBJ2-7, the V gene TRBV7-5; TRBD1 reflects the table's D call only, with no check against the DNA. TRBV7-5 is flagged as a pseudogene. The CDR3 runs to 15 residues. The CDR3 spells CASSQVRQGDYEQYF. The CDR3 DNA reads TGTGCCAGCAGCCAAGTGAGGCAGGGTGACTACGAGCAGTACTTC.

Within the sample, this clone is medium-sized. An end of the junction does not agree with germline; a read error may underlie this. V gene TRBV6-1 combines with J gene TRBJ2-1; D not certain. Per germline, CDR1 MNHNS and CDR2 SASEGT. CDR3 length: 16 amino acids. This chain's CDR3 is CAISEAMASSYNEQFF. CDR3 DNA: TGTGCCATCAGTGAAGCGATGGCAAGCTCCTACAATGAGCAGTTCTTC.

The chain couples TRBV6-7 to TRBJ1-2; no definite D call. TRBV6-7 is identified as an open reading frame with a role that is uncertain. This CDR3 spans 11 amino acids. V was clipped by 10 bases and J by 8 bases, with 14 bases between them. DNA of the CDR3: TGTGCCACCCACGGATCGGACGGCTACACCTTC. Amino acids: CATHGSDGYTF.

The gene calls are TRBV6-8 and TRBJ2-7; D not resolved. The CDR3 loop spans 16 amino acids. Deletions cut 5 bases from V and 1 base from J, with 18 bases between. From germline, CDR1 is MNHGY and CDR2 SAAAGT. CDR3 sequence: CASSLSRQAFSYEQYF. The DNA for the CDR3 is TGTGCCAGCAGTCTCTCGAGGCAGGCCTTTTCCTACGAGCAGTACTTC.

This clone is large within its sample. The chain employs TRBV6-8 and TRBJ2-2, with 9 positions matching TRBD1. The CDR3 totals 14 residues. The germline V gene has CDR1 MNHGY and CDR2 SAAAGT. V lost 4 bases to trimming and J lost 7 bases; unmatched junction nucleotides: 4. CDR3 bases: TGTGCCAGCAGTTCCGGGACAGGGATCGGGGAGCTGTTTTTT. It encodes CASSSGTGIGELFF.

Written as DNA, the CDR3 is TGCGCCAGCAGCCCCACACTGAATTCACCCCTCCACTTT. This codes for CASSPTLNSPLHF. The chain recombines TRBV10-2 with TRBJ1-6; D gene ambiguous. The CDR3 extends over 13 amino acids. In germline, CDR1 is WSHSY, CDR2 SAAADI. V was trimmed by 6 bases and J by 7 bases, leaving 10 bases between them.

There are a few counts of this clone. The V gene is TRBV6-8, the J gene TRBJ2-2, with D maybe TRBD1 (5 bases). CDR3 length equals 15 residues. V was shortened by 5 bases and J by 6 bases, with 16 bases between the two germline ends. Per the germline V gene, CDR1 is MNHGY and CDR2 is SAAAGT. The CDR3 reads CASSTWTWWAGELFF. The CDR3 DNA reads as TGTGCCAGCAGTACGTGGACATGGTGGGCCGGGGAGCTGTTTTTT.

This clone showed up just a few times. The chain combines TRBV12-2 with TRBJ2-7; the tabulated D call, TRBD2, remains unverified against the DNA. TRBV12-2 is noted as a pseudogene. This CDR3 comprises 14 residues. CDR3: CASFEAGGLYEQYF. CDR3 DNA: TGTGCAAGTTTTGAAGCGGGAGGGCTCTACGAGCAGTACTTC.

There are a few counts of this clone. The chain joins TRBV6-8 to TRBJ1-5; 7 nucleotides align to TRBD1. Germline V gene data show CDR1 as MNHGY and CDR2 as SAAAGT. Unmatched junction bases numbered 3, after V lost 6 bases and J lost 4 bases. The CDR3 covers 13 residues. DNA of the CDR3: TGTGCCAGCAGCCCGACAGGGAATCAGCCCCAGCATTTT. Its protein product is CASSPTGNQPQHF.

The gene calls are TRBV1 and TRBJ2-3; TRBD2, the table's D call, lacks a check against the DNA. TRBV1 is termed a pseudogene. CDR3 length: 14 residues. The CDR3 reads CASSQGREPDTQYF. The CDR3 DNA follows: TGCGCCAGCAGCCAAGGGAGGGAGCCAGATACGCAGTATTTT.

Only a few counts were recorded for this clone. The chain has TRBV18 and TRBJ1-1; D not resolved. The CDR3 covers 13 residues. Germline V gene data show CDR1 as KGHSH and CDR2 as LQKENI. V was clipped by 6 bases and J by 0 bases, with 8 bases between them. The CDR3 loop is CASSPQMNTEAFF. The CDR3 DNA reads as TGTGCCAGCTCGCCCCAGATGAACACTGAAGCTTTCTTT.